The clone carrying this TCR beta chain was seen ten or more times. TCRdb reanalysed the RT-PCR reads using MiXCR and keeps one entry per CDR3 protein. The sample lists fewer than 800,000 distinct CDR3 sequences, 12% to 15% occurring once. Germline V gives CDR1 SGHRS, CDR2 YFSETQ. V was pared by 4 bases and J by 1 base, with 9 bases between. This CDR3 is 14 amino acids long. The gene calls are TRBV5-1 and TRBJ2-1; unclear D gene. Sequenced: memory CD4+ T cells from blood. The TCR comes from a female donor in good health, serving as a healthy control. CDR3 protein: CASSDTASYNEQFF. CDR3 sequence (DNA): TGCGCCAGCAGCGACACCGCTTCCTACAATGAGCAGTTCTTC.